The 27 T cell receptor beta chains presented below share a single source sample, sequenced in a study. TCRdb analysed the 5' RACE reads with MiXCR anew, one entry per CDR3 protein. Here the sample spans some 57,000 distinct CDR3 sequences, under 20% being singletons. Sequencing was performed on naive CD4+ T cells sorted from blood. The subset: naive CD4+ T cells, CD4+CD45RA+CD25-. These receptors originate from a female donor with breast cancer.

This clonotype was observed many times. This chain joins TRBV20-1 and TRBJ1-1; a weak D match, TRBD1 (6 bases). The CDR3 has 15 amino acids. Per germline, CDR1 DFQATT and CDR2 SNEGSKA (reference sequence). Trimming left V 1 base short and J 4 bases short, with 16 bases between. The CDR3 loop is CSARVGAGASTEAFF. DNA of the CDR3: TGCAGTGCTAGAGTAGGTGCAGGGGCGAGCACTGAAGCTTTCTTT.

With respect to this clonotype: A read error may explain this, as a much larger clone is one base away. The V gene is TRBV6-5, the J gene TRBJ1-1; 8 bases map to TRBD1. This CDR3 is built from 12 residues. Germline loops: CDR1 MNHEY, CDR2 SVGAGI. J was trimmed by 7 bases and V by 8 bases; bases with no gene match: 6. The CDR3 DNA reads as TGTGCCAGCGGTCGACAGGGGTTTGAAGCTTTCTTT. Its protein is CASGRQGFEAFF.

This clonotype was recorded many times. The genes are TRBV12-3 or TRBV12-4 and TRBJ2-7, with D perhaps TRBD2 (6 bases). The CDR3 totals 14 residues. V lost 5 bases to trimming and J lost 4 bases, with 15 bases between them. The CDR3 nucleotides are TGTGCCAGCAGTCAAAGGGACTCCTCTTACGAGCAGTACTTC. The encoded protein is CASSQRDSSYEQYF.

Sample share makes this clonotype medium-sized. V usage is TRBV7-2 and J usage is TRBJ1-2; D not certain. Germline V gene data show CDR1 as SGHTA and CDR2 as FQGNSA. V gave up 4 bases and J gave up 8 bases, with 14 bases separating them. This CDR3 has 13 residues. CDR3 protein: CASSSYITDGYTF. The CDR3 DNA follows: TGTGCCAGCAGCTCCTACATCACGGACGGCTACACCTTC.

This clonotype came up many times. The chain has TRBV9 and TRBJ2-2; no firm D call. Germline V lookup: CDR1 SGDLS, CDR2 YYNGEE. Trimming removed 0 bases from V and 3 bases from J, with 18 bases in between. This CDR3 has 18 residues. The DNA of the CDR3 is TGTGCCAGCAGCGTAGGCCGTTGGACGTATGCTGACACCGGGGAGCTGTTTTTT. Translation: CASSVGRWTYADTGELFF.

This clonotype was detected a few times. The rearrangement links TRBV30 to TRBJ1-1, with no clear D. The CDR3 is 11 residues long. CDR1 is GTSNPN, CDR2 SVGIG, per germline (reference sequence). V lost 4 bases, J lost 6 bases, and 9 bases lay in between. The CDR3 here is CAWIAGAEAFF. The CDR3 bases are TGTGCCTGGATCGCGGGAGCTGAAGCTTTCTTT.

This clonotype was counted only a few times. The rearrangement joins TRBV5-1 to TRBJ2-3; maybe TRBD1 (6 bases). Per germline, CDR1 SGHRS and CDR2 YFSETQ. The CDR3 has 16 residues. Trimming cost V 0 bases and J 0 bases, with 11 bases left between them. The CDR3 spells CASSLGTAPSTDTQYF. CDR3 DNA sequence: TGCGCCAGCAGCTTGGGGACAGCCCCTAGCACAGATACGCAGTATTTT.

The V and J genes are TRBV6-5 and TRBJ2-5; 8 bases agree with TRBD1. Germline loops: CDR1 MNHEY, CDR2 SVGAGI. This CDR3 has 16 amino acids. V shed 5 bases and J 1 base; nucleotides not matched to a gene: 9. The CDR3 sequence: CASSRLGQGAQETQYF. The DNA of the CDR3 is TGTGCCAGCAGTCGTCTCGGGCAGGGGGCCCAAGAGACCCAGTACTTC.

As concerns this clonotype: At one end the junction does not follow the germline gene, possibly because of a read error. V usage is TRBV11-2 and J usage is TRBJ2-1, with 7 positions matching TRBD2. Germline V gene sequence: CDR1 SGHAT, CDR2 FQNNGV. The CDR3 contains 21 residues. The CDR3 loop is CVSSLASVRTPRLAVYNEQFF. CDR3 DNA: TGTGTCAGCAGCTTAGCCTCTGTCCGGACGCCTAGACTAGCCGTCTACAATGAGCAGTTCTTC. The variable domain in full, with the rest retrieved from reference TRBV11-2 and TRBJ2-1, is EAGVAQSPRYKIIEKRQSVAFWCNPISGHATLYWYQQILGQGPKLLIQFQNNGVVDDSQLPKDRFSAERLKGVDSTLKIQPAKLEDSAVYLCVSSLASVRTPRLAVYNEQFFGPGTRLTVL.

This clonotype was detected a few times. The chain combines TRBV9 with TRBJ1-1; D unclear. Germline V gene sequence: CDR1 SGDLS, CDR2 YYNGEE. Trimming left V 0 bases short and J 3 bases short, with 6 bases between. The CDR3 contains 13 residues. CDR3 region: CASSVASDTEAFF. CDR3 nucleotides: TGTGCCAGCAGCGTAGCGTCAGACACTGAAGCTTTCTTT.

This chain joins TRBV5-6 and TRBJ2-1; D unresolved. Germline values: CDR1 SGHDT, CDR2 YYEEEE. V lost 4 bases and J lost 7, with 18 bases in between. The CDR3 sequence is 15 residues long. CDR3 region: CASSRSKADMNEQFF. The DNA for the CDR3 is TGTGCCAGCAGCCGCAGTAAGGCAGACATGAATGAGCAGTTCTTC.

As for this clonotype: A read error is possible here, since a much larger clone lies one base away. The J gene is TRBJ2-1, the V gene TRBV6-5; 7 bases are shared with TRBD2. The germline gives CDR1 MNHEY, CDR2 SVGAGI. This CDR3 region has 14 residues. This chain's CDR3 is CASTVEWGGNEQCF. The CDR3 DNA is TGTGCCAGCACCGTAGAATGGGGGGGAAATGAGCAGTGCTTC.

This clonotype was detected only a few times. The chain is built from TRBV5-4 and TRBJ1-5, with D hard to call. From germline, CDR1 is SGHNT and CDR2 YYREEE (reference sequence). There are 14 residues in the CDR3. Trimming cost V 0 bases and J 3 bases, with 7 bases left between them. CDR3 sequence: CASSLDRDNQPQHF. CDR3 DNA: TGTGCCAGCAGCTTGGACAGAGACAATCAGCCCCAGCATTTT.

The chain links TRBV29-1 to TRBJ1-3; D is undetermined. Deletions cut 2 bases from V and 7 bases from J, with 9 bases between. Germline V lookup: CDR1 SQVTM, CDR2 ANQGSEA. This CDR3 has 12 residues. The CDR3 nucleotides are TGCAGCGTTGAACTGGGGTATAACACCATATATTTT. Its protein is CSVELGYNTIYF.

The rearrangement uses TRBV7-2 and TRBJ2-7; 12 bases line up with TRBD2. The CDR3 totals 18 residues. Trimming removed 4 bases from V and 1 base from J; junction bases left unmatched: 11. Germline V gene lookup returns CDR1 SGHTA and CDR2 FQGNSA. The CDR3 DNA reads as TGTGCCAGCAGCTCCCAATCAGGACTAGCGGGACTTTCCTACGAGCAGTACTTC. Translated, it gives CASSSQSGLAGLSYEQYF. Combining the CDR3 with reference TRBV7-2 and TRBJ2-7 gives the whole variable domain GAGVSQSPSNKVTEKGKDVELRCDPISGHTALYWYRQSLGQGLEFLIYFQGNSAPDKSGLPSDRFSAERTGGSVSTLTIQRTQQEDSAVYLCASSSQSGLAGLSYEQYFGPGTRLTVT.

Remarks on this clonotype: A junction end diverges from the germline sequence, so it may reflect a read error. The chain employs TRBV7-9 and TRBJ1-5; no definite D call. The germline V gene encodes CDR1 SEHNR and CDR2 FQNEAQ (reference sequence). This CDR3 has 13 amino acids. CDR3 sequence (DNA): TGTGCCAGCAGCTCAACCAACAATCAGCCCCAACATTTT. The encoded protein is CASSSTNNQPQHF.

The chain uses TRBV5-1 and TRBJ2-2, with 7 bases matching TRBD1. CDR1 and CDR2 (germline): SGHRS, YFSETQ. Trimming removed 4 bases from V and 2 bases from J; junction bases left unmatched: 8. The CDR3 extends over 16 amino acids. This CDR3 reads CASSPGQVPNTGELFF. In DNA, the CDR3 is TGCGCCAGCAGCCCAGGACAGGTTCCTAACACCGGGGAGCTGTTTTTT.

The chain combines TRBV5-1 with TRBJ2-3; 12 bases line up with TRBD2. In germline, CDR1 is SGHRS, CDR2 YFSETQ. The CDR3 is 16 residues long. J lost 4 bases, V lost 0 bases, and 3 bases had no gene match. Here the CDR3 reads CASSLASGRVADTQYF. In DNA form, the CDR3 reads TGCGCCAGCAGCTTGGCTAGCGGGAGGGTGGCAGATACGCAGTATTTT.

This clonotype turned up a few times. CDR3 coding DNA: TGTGCCAGCAGTTTTAGCGCCTCCGTGGAGCTGTTTTTT. It specifies CASSFSASVELFF. The chain uses TRBV27 and TRBJ2-2; the D gene is possibly TRBD2 (5 bases). The germline V and J ends were trimmed by 3 bases and 10 bases, with 12 bases remaining between them. The CDR3 extends over 13 amino acids. Germline CDR1 and CDR2: MNHEY and SMNVEV (reference sequence).

The V and J genes are TRBV27 and TRBJ2-7, with 14 bases that match TRBD2. The germline CDR1 and CDR2 sequences are MNHEY and SMNVEV (reference sequence). The CDR3 is made up of 15 amino acids. V trimming: 6 bases; J trimming: 4 bases; junction bases outside the gene matches: 5. This CDR3 reads CASRPTSGRGYEQYF. The CDR3 bases are TGTGCCAGCAGACCGACTAGCGGGAGGGGGTACGAGCAGTACTTC.

This clonotype was seen more than once but under ten times. The rearrangement links TRBV7-2 to TRBJ2-2; D is ambiguous. V dropped 5 bases and J dropped 0 bases, with 7 bases sitting between them. CDR3 length: 14 amino acids. Germline V gene sequence: CDR1 SGHTA, CDR2 FQGNSA. CDR3 sequence: CASSMHPNTGELFF. In nucleotides, the CDR3 is TGTGCCAGCAGCATGCACCCGAACACCGGGGAGCTGTTTTTT. Drawing the rest from reference TRBV7-2 and TRBJ2-2, the complete variable domain is GAGVSQSPSNKVTEKGKDVELRCDPISGHTALYWYRQSLGQGLEFLIYFQGNSAPDKSGLPSDRFSAERTGGSVSTLTIQRTQQEDSAVYLCASSMHPNTGELFFGEGSRLTVL.

A few counts support this clonotype. The chain uses TRBV9 and TRBJ2-3; TRBD1 matches at 7 bases. J gave up 4 bases and V 5 bases, and 10 bases lay outside the gene matches. The CDR3 is 15 residues long. Germline V gives CDR1 SGDLS, CDR2 YYNGEE. The CDR3 bases are TGTGCCAGCAGTTTCTCAGGAACAGGGGCAGATACGCAGTATTTT. It codes for CASSFSGTGADTQYF.

This clonotype was counted at least ten times. This chain joins TRBV12-3 or TRBV12-4 and TRBJ2-7; D tentatively fits TRBD1 or TRBD2 (6 bases each). Trimming removed 5 bases at V and 2 bases at J, with 10 bases between. The CDR3 is 13 residues long. The DNA for the CDR3 is TGTGCCAGCAGTCGAGGGGGGCCCTACGAGCAGTACTTC. The encoded protein is CASSRGGPYEQYF.

This clonotype has a handful of counts. The rearrangement uses TRBV7-2 and TRBJ1-6, with 7 bases identical to TRBD1. V was pared by 1 base and J by 8 bases, with 2 bases of the junction left unmatched. CDR3 length equals 14 residues. The germline gives CDR1 SGHTA, CDR2 FQGNSA. This chain's CDR3 is CASSLGDSDSPLHF. DNA of the CDR3: TGTGCCAGCAGCTTAGGGGACAGTGATTCACCCCTCCACTTT.

Ten or more counts support this clonotype. The chain carries TRBV29-1 and TRBJ2-7, with D hard to call. The V gene's germline CDR1 is SQVTM and CDR2 ANQGSEA. V gave up 1 base and J gave up 5 bases, with 9 bases separating them. There are 12 residues in the CDR3. Here the CDR3 reads CSVEGVGDEQYF. The CDR3 nucleotides are TGCAGCGTTGAAGGGGTGGGTGACGAGCAGTACTTC.

The chain recombines TRBV27 with TRBJ2-1; 10 positions agree with TRBD2. CDR1 is MNHEY, CDR2 SMNVEV, per germline (reference sequence). CDR3 length: 18 residues. V shed 2 bases, J shed 2 bases, and the junction held 9 bases outside the gene matches. The CDR3 region is CASSLIGRGLATYNEQFF. CDR3 bases: TGTGCCAGCAGTTTAATTGGTAGGGGACTAGCGACCTACAATGAGCAGTTCTTC.

This clonotype has more than one count but fewer than ten. The chain employs TRBV20-1 and TRBJ2-3; TRBD2 matches at 8 bases. V was clipped by 7 bases and J by 2 bases; unmatched bases: 11. Looked up from germline, CDR1 is DFQATT and CDR2 is SNEGSKA (reference sequence). The CDR3 runs to 15 residues. The CDR3 is CSVEASGSATDTQYF. CDR3 nucleotides: TGCAGTGTTGAAGCAAGCGGGAGCGCCACAGATACGCAGTATTTT.